The 32 T cell receptor beta chains presented below share a single source sample, sequenced in a study of T-cell reconstitution after alpha-beta-depleted transplantation in children listed by TCRdb under 2016. The library was produced with PCR. Sequencing used an Illumina HiSeq 2500. To normalize quantification of the TCRbeta repertoire, the TCR libraries were built with molecular barcoding that relied on unique molecular identifiers. TCRdb trimmed the raw reads at Q25, called clones with MiXCR and kept productive beta chains. Here each entry gathers all rows of one CDR3 protein and keeps the most common genes and DNA. The sample has approximately 490,000 distinct CDR3 sequences on record, approximately 12% of them singletons. Clones ranked in the top ten supply 5% to 6% of the sample. The starting material was PBMCs from the stem cell graft donor, obtained from the stem cell graft. The receptors derive from a human donor who donated a stem cell graft to a child with combined immunodeficiency.

The rearrangement uses TRBV6-2 or TRBV6-3 and TRBJ2-3; TRBD2 is a possible D gene (5 bases). V gave up 0 bases and J gave up 5 bases, with 15 bases separating them. The CDR3 consists of 16 residues. CDR1 and CDR2 from the germline V gene are MNHEY and SVGEGT. The CDR3 sequence is CASSYSRLLLGDTQYF. The CDR3 nucleotides read TGTGCCAGCAGTTACTCGCGACTGTTACTAGGAGATACGCAGTATTTT.

This clonotype was counted only a few times. CDR3 bases: TGTGCCAGCAGTTTTTTCGGGACTAGCGCCACCTACGAGCAGTACTTC. Encoded protein: CASSFFGTSATYEQYF. V usage is TRBV27 and J usage is TRBJ2-7; TRBD2 matches 10 bases. Germline V CDR1 and CDR2: MNHEY, SMNVEV (reference sequence). Losses at the gene ends were 3 bases for V and 2 bases for J; bases not matched to a gene: 7. This CDR3 is 16 amino acids long.

The table lists this clonotype with a few counts. The gene calls are TRBV20-1 and TRBJ2-7, with 10 bases that match TRBD2. CDR1 is DFQATT, CDR2 SNEGSKA, per germline (reference sequence). There are 15 residues in the CDR3. With V trimmed by 3 bases and J by 0 bases, 5 bases remained unmatched. This chain's CDR3 is CSARRLAGDSYEQYF. The DNA for the CDR3 is TGCAGTGCTAGGCGGCTAGCGGGAGACTCCTACGAGCAGTACTTC.

V and J are TRBV6-2 or TRBV6-3 and TRBJ2-7; D perhaps matches TRBD1 (6 bases). The CDR3 totals 14 residues. CDR1 and CDR2 (germline): MNHEY, SVGEGT. V lost 0 bases to trimming and J lost 2 bases, with 8 bases between them. The CDR3 loop is CASSYSRGPYEQYF. CDR3 nucleotides: TGTGCCAGCAGTTACTCCAGGGGCCCCTACGAGCAGTACTTC.

This clonotype appeared a few times. The chain carries TRBV11-3 and TRBJ2-1, with 9 positions matching TRBD1. The CDR3 runs 15 residues. Germline trimming cut 6 bases from V and 3 bases from J; bases unmatched to any gene: 6. CDR1 and CDR2 (germline): SGHNT, YENEEA. CDR3 residues: CASSIGQGIYNEQFF. DNA for the CDR3: TGTGCCAGCAGTATCGGACAGGGGATCTACAATGAGCAGTTCTTC.

This clonotype turned up a few times. The rearrangement links TRBV10-3 to TRBJ2-2; maybe TRBD2 (6 bases). V was pared by 0 bases and J by 4 bases, with 18 bases between. Germline V gives CDR1 ENHRY, CDR2 SYGVKD. The CDR3 consists of 18 residues. The CDR3 region is CAISESTPEGRGTGELFF. CDR3 nucleotides: TGTGCCATCAGTGAGTCGACCCCGGAGGGGCGAGGCACCGGGGAGCTGTTTTTT.

This clonotype was counted at least ten times. CDR3 loop: CASSSPWLAGGPNEQFF. CDR3 bases: TGTGCCAGCAGTTCCCCTTGGCTAGCGGGAGGCCCCAATGAGCAGTTCTTC. The rearrangement joins TRBV12-3 or TRBV12-4 to TRBJ2-1; 11 nucleotides align to TRBD2. V shed 4 bases and J 6 bases; nucleotides not matched to a gene: 11. The length of the CDR3 is 17 residues.

This clonotype appeared a few times. V usage is TRBV7-2 and J usage is TRBJ2-5, with TRBD2 matching 12 bases. CDR1 and CDR2 (germline): SGHTA, FQGNSA. The CDR3 is 17 amino acids. V lost 0 bases, J lost 3 bases, and 5 bases stayed unmatched. In DNA, the CDR3 is TGTGCCAGCAGCTTAGCCCTAGCGGGGGGGCCGGAAGAGACCCAGTACTTC. Its translation is CASSLALAGGPEETQYF.

This clonotype was detected a few times. The chain employs TRBV12-3 or TRBV12-4 and TRBJ2-5; TRBD1 matches at 12 bases. CDR3 size: 15 residues. The junction had 6 bases not matched to a gene; V was cut back by 6 bases and J by 4 bases. The DNA of the CDR3 is TGTGCCAGCAGACGGGACAGGGGGCGAAGAGAGACCCAGTACTTC. Protein: CASRRDRGRRETQYF.

This clonotype has only a few counts. The rearrangement uses TRBV6-6 and TRBJ2-5, with no clear D. The CDR3 loop spans 13 amino acids. V lost 8 bases and J 0 bases, leaving 10 bases between the germline ends. The germline V gene has CDR1 MNHNY and CDR2 SVGAGI (reference sequence). Here the CDR3 reads CASGSEYQETQYF. CDR3 coding DNA: TGTGCCAGCGGATCAGAGTACCAAGAGACCCAGTACTTC.

This clonotype was picked up a small number of times. This rearrangement joins TRBV3-1 to TRBJ2-7; D is perhaps TRBD2 (5 bases). The V end was cut by 3 bases, the J end by 5 bases, with 11 bases between. Germline V gene lookup returns CDR1 LGHDT and CDR2 YNNKEL (reference sequence). The CDR3 length is 13 residues. The chain's CDR3 is CASSHLLGDEQYF. CDR3 nucleotide sequence: TGTGCCAGCAGCCACCTACTAGGAGACGAGCAGTACTTC.

The chain couples TRBV27 to TRBJ2-7; possible D gene TRBD2, 7 bases. CDR1 is MNHEY and CDR2 is SMNVEV in the germline V gene (reference sequence). Trimming took off 3 bases at V and 4 bases at J, with 13 bases between the two ends. The CDR3 contains 14 residues. The CDR3 coding sequence is TGTGCCAGCAGTTTTAGGGGGGGTTTGTACGAGCAGTACTTC. Protein product: CASSFRGGLYEQYF.

The chain uses TRBV12-3 or TRBV12-4 and TRBJ1-3; no clear D. V was clipped by 3 bases and J by 1 base, with 13 bases between them. The CDR3 is 16 amino acids. In DNA form, the CDR3 reads TGTGCCAGCAGTTTTAACTTTATAGCGTCTGGAAACACCATATATTTT. It is translated as CASSFNFIASGNTIYF.

This clonotype was found many times. The J gene is TRBJ2-3, the V gene TRBV10-3, with D possibly being TRBD2 (6 bases). The CDR3 length is 14 residues. Germline assignment: CDR1 ENHRY and CDR2 SYGVKD. V lost 4 bases and J lost 0, with 8 bases in between. The CDR3 spells CAISVAVSTDTQYF. The CDR3 region has the DNA TGTGCCATCAGTGTAGCGGTTAGCACAGATACGCAGTATTTT.

The chain is built from TRBV9 and TRBJ2-3; 8 bases fit TRBD1. The germline V gene encodes CDR1 SGDLS and CDR2 YYNGEE. The CDR3 is 13 amino acids. J gave up 6 bases and V 3 bases, and 3 bases lay outside the gene matches. CDR3 coding DNA: TGTGCCAGCAGCGCCCAGGGGGCGGATACGCAGTATTTT. The encoded protein is CASSAQGADTQYF.

This chain connects TRBV6-5 to TRBJ2-7; either TRBD1 or TRBD2 may fit D (5 bases each). The CDR3 has 13 amino acids. In germline, CDR1 is MNHEY, CDR2 SVGAGI. The V end lost 5 bases, the J end lost 6 bases, and 14 bases lay between the germline ends. CDR3 coding DNA: TGTGCCAGCAGTATGTACGGGGACGGCGAGCAGTACTTC. This sequence encodes CASSMYGDGEQYF.

The rearrangement joins TRBV4-3 to TRBJ2-7; D call uncertain. Germline V gene lookup returns CDR1 LGHNA and CDR2 YSLEER. CDR3 size: 17 residues. V gave up 2 bases and J gave up 0 bases, with 17 bases separating them. The CDR3: CASSQKRPSGPSYEQYF. Here the CDR3 DNA reads TGCGCCAGCAGCCAAAAGCGTCCGTCGGGTCCCTCCTACGAGCAGTACTTC.

This rearrangement joins TRBV20-1 to TRBJ2-1; no definite D call. The ends were cut back, 0 bases at V and 4 bases at J, with 7 bases in the middle. Germline assignment: CDR1 DFQATT and CDR2 SNEGSKA (reference sequence). The CDR3 extends over 13 amino acids. The CDR3: CSARDKLYNEQFF. The CDR3, as DNA: TGCAGTGCTAGAGACAAATTATACAATGAGCAGTTCTTC.

There are many counts of this clonotype. This chain joins TRBV10-3 and TRBJ2-7, with 8 bases aligning to TRBD1. Losses at the gene ends were 3 bases for V and 6 bases for J; bases not matched to a gene: 10. Germline CDR1 ENHRY, CDR2 SYGVKD. This CDR3 contains 15 residues. CDR3 nucleotide sequence: TGTGCCATCAGTGAATCCCTCTTACAGGGGGTCGAGCAGTACTTC. Encoded protein: CAISESLLQGVEQYF.

This clonotype has more than one count but fewer than ten. A junction boundary mismatches the germline segment, possibly from a read error. The chain uses TRBV12-3 or TRBV12-4 and TRBJ2-1, with D perhaps TRBD2 (5 bases). The CDR3 is 14 residues long. This CDR3 reads CVSSLVATGSEQFF. CDR3 DNA sequence: TGTGTCAGCAGTTTAGTAGCGACGGGCAGCGAGCAGTTCTTC.

The V gene is TRBV7-6, the J gene TRBJ2-1; possibly TRBD1 for D (5 bases). This CDR3 is built from 13 residues. Germline values: CDR1 SGHVS, CDR2 FNYEAQ. V was shortened by 2 bases and J by 8 bases, with 10 bases between the two germline ends. CDR3 protein: CASSLPSRDEQFF. DNA for the CDR3: TGTGCCAGCAGCTTACCGTCCAGGGATGAGCAGTTCTTC.

This clonotype showed up many times. The chain employs TRBV20-1 and TRBJ2-2, with D possibly matching TRBD1 (6 bases). CDR1 and CDR2 from the germline V gene are DFQATT and SNEGSKA (reference sequence). The V gene lost 3 bases and the J gene lost 4 bases, with 9 bases spanning the gap. The CDR3 contains 13 residues. CDR3 amino acids: CSARVRGTGELFF. The DNA for the CDR3 is TGCAGTGCTAGGGTCAGGGGCACCGGGGAGCTGTTTTTT.

A note on this clonotype: The junction differs from germline at one of its ends, possibly a read error. The rearrangement uses TRBV4-2 and TRBJ2-5; 7 nucleotides agree with TRBD2. The CDR3 contains 16 residues. Germline CDR1 LGHNA, CDR2 YNFKEQ. DNA of the CDR3: TGTGCCAGCAGCCAAGAGGTTCGCGGGGGACGAGAGACCAAGTACTTC. The encoded protein is CASSQEVRGGRETKYF.

J is TRBJ2-6 and V is TRBV7-3; 8 nucleotides align to TRBD1. The CDR3 is 17 residues long. Germline loops: CDR1 SGHTA, CDR2 FQGTGA. V lost 4 bases, J lost 2 bases, and 7 bases stayed unmatched. Here the CDR3 reads CASSSDRGFPGANVLTF. CDR3 DNA: TGTGCCAGCAGCTCAGACAGGGGCTTTCCTGGGGCCAACGTCCTGACTTTC.

This chain connects TRBV5-1 to TRBJ2-7; D not resolved. V gave up 0 bases and J gave up 1 base, with 11 bases separating them. From germline, CDR1 is SGHRS and CDR2 YFSETQ. The CDR3 runs 15 residues. This CDR3 is CASSLDSGKSYEQYF. DNA for the CDR3: TGCGCCAGCAGCTTGGATTCTGGGAAATCCTACGAGCAGTACTTC.

This clonotype was counted between two and nine times. The chain recombines TRBV20-1 with TRBJ2-7; 13 bases match TRBD2. CDR3 length: 16 residues. The V and J ends lost 2 bases and 3 bases, in that order; junction bases with no gene match: 7. CDR1 and CDR2 (germline): DFQATT, SNEGSKA (reference sequence). The CDR3 DNA reads TGCAGTGCTAGAAAAATGGGACTAGCGGGAATCTACGAGCAGTACTTC. The encoded protein is CSARKMGLAGIYEQYF.

The chain links TRBV24-1 to TRBJ2-1; 13 nucleotides agree with TRBD2. V trimming: 2 bases; J trimming: 8 bases; junction bases outside the gene matches: 20. Germline V gives CDR1 KGHDR, CDR2 SFDVKD. This CDR3 is 21 amino acids long. The CDR3 loop is CATSDWDRGLAGLDGGDEQFF. The CDR3 region has the DNA TGTGCCACCAGTGATTGGGACAGGGGACTAGCGGGATTAGATGGGGGTGATGAGCAGTTCTTC.

V is TRBV12-3 or TRBV12-4 and J is TRBJ2-1, with 8 bases matching TRBD2. The trim removed 0 bases at V and 15 bases at J, leaving 4 bases unmatched. There are 12 residues in the CDR3. The CDR3 sequence is CASSLAPGGRFF. The CDR3, as DNA: TGTGCCAGCAGTTTAGCACCGGGGGGGCGGTTCTTC.

The sample holds a few counts of this clonotype. The chain joins TRBV6-1 to TRBJ2-5; TRBD2 aligns across 9 bases. This CDR3 has 15 amino acids. V was pared by 7 bases and J by 2 bases, with 8 bases of the junction left unmatched. In germline, CDR1 is MNHNS, CDR2 SASEGT. The CDR3 nucleotides read TGTGCCAGCAATCGGGGACTAGCCTTACAAGAGACCCAGTACTTC. Protein product: CASNRGLALQETQYF.

J is TRBJ2-1 and V is TRBV12-3 or TRBV12-4; D is unresolved. Trimming left V 1 base short and J 1 base short, with 8 bases between. This CDR3 is built from 15 residues. CDR3 amino acids: CASSLGLLSYNEQFF. The CDR3 nucleotides read TGTGCCAGCAGTTTAGGGCTGTTGTCCTACAATGAGCAGTTCTTC.

This clonotype was counted many times. This chain uses TRBV12-3 or TRBV12-4 with TRBJ2-7; TRBD1 might be the D (7 bases). Trimming pared 6 bases from V and 2 bases from J, leaving 11 bases between. The CDR3 sequence is 13 residues long. CDR3 nucleotides: TGTGCCAGCAGCCAGGGGGGTACCTACGAGCAGTACTTC. It translates to CASSQGGTYEQYF.

The chain has TRBV6-5 and TRBJ1-1, with a tentative D call TRBD1 (6 bases). In germline, CDR1 is MNHEY, CDR2 SVGAGI. CDR3 length: 15 amino acids. Trimming took 4 bases from V and 5 from J, leaving 17 bases between them. The CDR3 DNA reads as TGTGCCAGCAGTTCACAGGGTTTGCTAGGGACTGAAGCTTTCTTT. Amino acid sequence: CASSSQGLLGTEAFF.